This entry lists 20 T cell receptor beta chains sequenced from one sample in a study of cytomegalovirus exposure and HLA in healthy donors. PCR was performed using 60 Vbeta and 13 Jbeta primers. Sequenced by immunoSEQ multiplex PCR; TCRdb stores in-frame clones only, minus some. The data show some 160,000 clones, more than 65% seen once. Sequenced: PBMCs. All receptors derive from a woman aged 25 to 39 in good health and CMV-seronegative.

This sequence joins TRBV5-1 and TRBJ1-2, with D uncertain. The CDR3 runs 14 residues. Trimming took 3 bases from V and 0 from J, leaving 9 bases between them. Germline assignment: CDR1 SGHRS and CDR2 YFSETQ. The CDR3 here is CASSSGRSNYGYTF. In DNA, the CDR3 is TGCGCCAGCAGCTCCGGGAGATCTAACTATGGCTACACCTTC. Together with reference TRBV5-1 and TRBJ1-2, the CDR3 gives the full variable domain: KAGVTQTPRYLIKTRGQQVTLSCSPISGHRSVSWYQQTPGQGLQFLFEYFSETQRNKGNFPGRFSGRQFSNSRSEMNVSTLELGDSALYLCASSSGRSNYGYTFGSGTRLTVV.

J is TRBJ1-5 and V is TRBV4-1; maybe TRBD1 (6 bases). The ends were cut back, 5 bases at V and 5 bases at J, with 19 bases in the middle. This CDR3 comprises 16 residues. Germline assignment: CDR1 MGHRA and CDR2 YSYEKL. The CDR3 DNA is TGCGCCAGCAGCTCATCCGGGGGGCGGGTCGATCAGCCCCAGCATTTT. This codes for CASSSSGGRVDQPQHF.

This chain uses TRBV2 with TRBJ2-7; 12 nucleotides align to TRBD2. The CDR3 extends over 13 amino acids. Germline CDR1 is SNHLY and CDR2 is FYNNEI. After removal of 8 bases from V and 5 bases from J, the junction contained 4 bases not matched to a gene. In DNA, the CDR3 is TGTGCCAGCGCGGCTAGCGGGGGGGACGAGCAGTACTTC. Its protein is CASAASGGDEQYF.

This clone was picked up a small number of times. The chain recombines TRBV6-5 with TRBJ1-1, with TRBD1 matching over 7 bases. V shed 2 bases and J 6 bases; nucleotides not matched to a gene: 6. The CDR3 is made up of 14 amino acids. The V gene's germline CDR1 is MNHEY and CDR2 SVGAGI. The CDR3 DNA follows: TGTGCCAGCAGTTACCAGGTTAGGGGGCCTGAAGCTTTCTTT. It encodes CASSYQVRGPEAFF.

This clone appeared a few times. V gene TRBV27 combines with J gene TRBJ2-7; possible D gene TRBD2, 6 bases. The CDR3 is made up of 14 amino acids. V gave up 3 bases and J gave up 5 bases, with 14 bases separating them. Looked up from germline, CDR1 is MNHEY and CDR2 is SMNVEV (reference sequence). This chain's CDR3 is CASSLSVRGDEQYF. As DNA, the CDR3 is TGTGCCAGCAGTTTGAGCGTGCGCGGGGACGAGCAGTACTTC.

The rearrangement uses TRBV27 and TRBJ2-7, with TRBD1 matching 7 bases. The CDR3 has 15 residues. Per germline, CDR1 MNHEY and CDR2 SMNVEV (reference sequence). V shed 5 bases and J 3 bases; nucleotides not matched to a gene: 10. CDR3 loop: CASSGQDRPFYEQYF. The CDR3 nucleotides are TGTGCCAGCAGTGGCCAGGACAGGCCTTTCTACGAGCAGTACTTC.

The chain carries TRBV27 and TRBJ1-5; maybe TRBD1 (6 bases). V was shortened by 1 base and J by 5 bases, with 9 bases between the two germline ends. This CDR3 spans 14 amino acids. Germline V lookup: CDR1 MNHEY, CDR2 SMNVEV (reference sequence). Here the CDR3 reads CASSLLAGDQPQHF. The CDR3 nucleotides read TGTGCCAGCAGTTTATTGGCAGGGGATCAGCCCCAGCATTTT.

The rearrangement links TRBV6-6 to TRBJ2-7; tentatively, D is TRBD1 (6 bases). The CDR3 runs 15 residues. Germline V lookup: CDR1 MNHNY, CDR2 SVGAGI (reference sequence). The germline V and J ends were trimmed by 4 bases and 2 bases, with 15 bases remaining between them. The CDR3 DNA reads as TGTGCCAGCAGTTCGCATGCCGGACAGCCCTACGAGCAGTACTTC. Encoded protein: CASSSHAGQPYEQYF.

The chain links TRBV7-9 to TRBJ2-7; D call uncertain. The CDR3 contains 14 residues. V shed 5 bases and J shed 0 bases, with 11 bases lying between them. Germline loops: CDR1 SEHNR, CDR2 FQNEAQ (reference sequence). The CDR3 loop is CASSHLMSSYEQYF. The CDR3 coding sequence is TGTGCCAGCAGCCACCTAATGTCCTCCTACGAGCAGTACTTC.

The J gene is TRBJ2-3, the V gene TRBV5-1, with 12 bases aligning to TRBD2. This CDR3 is 17 amino acids long. Germline assignment: CDR1 SGHRS and CDR2 YFSETQ. The junction had 7 bases not matched to a gene; V was cut back by 3 bases and J by 2 bases. The CDR3 spells CASSWRRTSGDTDTQYF. The CDR3 DNA follows: TGCGCCAGCAGCTGGCGGAGGACTAGCGGGGACACAGATACGCAGTATTTT.

V and J are TRBV19 and TRBJ1-1; 9 nucleotides match TRBD1. The junction had 12 bases not matched to a gene; V was cut back by 9 bases and J by 4 bases. This CDR3 region has 15 residues. CDR1 is LNHDA and CDR2 is SQIVND in the germline V gene (reference sequence). The CDR3 protein is CASLTGGGLGTEAFF. The CDR3 DNA reads as TGTGCCAGCCTAACAGGGGGCGGGTTGGGCACTGAAGCTTTCTTT.

As to this clone: The same CDR3 also results from other DNA sequences found in this sample. The rearrangement uses TRBV19 and TRBJ1-5; D is possibly TRBD1 (5 bases). V lost 5 bases to trimming and J lost 1 base, with 9 bases between them. The CDR3 loop spans 14 amino acids. Germline assignment: CDR1 LNHDA and CDR2 SQIVND (reference sequence). CDR3 in DNA: TGTGCCAGTAGTGGGGCATCAAGCAATCAGCCCCAGCATTTT. Amino acid sequence: CASSGASSNQPQHF.

The chain links TRBV12-5 to TRBJ2-3; 7 bases agree with TRBD1. Germline V lookup: CDR1 LGHNT, CDR2 FRNRAP. Trimming cost V 4 bases and J 0 bases; bases outside gene matches: 10. This CDR3 contains 17 residues. This CDR3 is CASGSQWDSLSTDTQYF. CDR3 DNA sequence: TGTGCTAGTGGTTCACAATGGGACAGCCTTAGCACAGATACGCAGTATTTT. Variable domain in full (rest from reference TRBV12-5 and TRBJ2-3): DARVTQTPRHKVTEMGQEVTMRCQPILGHNTVFWYRQTMMQGLELLAYFRNRAPLDDSGMPKDRFSAEMPDATLATLKIQPSEPRDSAVYFCASGSQWDSLSTDTQYFGPGTRLTVL.

The table lists this clone with a count of one. The chain combines TRBV29-1 with TRBJ2-2; TRBD2 matches 8 bases. This CDR3 comprises 15 residues. V lost 4 bases, J lost 4 bases, and 8 bases stayed unmatched. Germline V CDR1 and CDR2: SQVTM, ANQGSEA. The CDR3 sequence is CSVGDGGGFTGELFF. The CDR3, as DNA: TGCAGCGTTGGCGATGGCGGGGGGTTCACCGGGGAGCTGTTTTTT.

The chain has TRBV7-2 and TRBJ2-1; no clear D. V was pared by 5 bases and J by 8 bases, with 7 bases between. Germline-derived CDR1 and CDR2 are SGHTA and FQGNSA. The CDR3 covers 11 residues. The CDR3 DNA reads TGTGCCAGCAGCGTCCGGGATGAGCAGTTCTTC. Its translation: CASSVRDEQFF.

The chain is built from TRBV7-9 and TRBJ1-2; TRBD1 might be the D (5 bases). The V and J ends lost 1 base and 5 bases respectively, with 8 bases between them. The CDR3 runs 13 residues. Germline CDR1 and CDR2: SEHNR and FQNEAQ (reference sequence). CDR3 residues: CASSLGQGYGYTF. Written as DNA, the CDR3 is TGTGCCAGCAGCTTAGGGCAGGGTTATGGCTACACCTTC.

This rearrangement joins TRBV4-3 to TRBJ2-7; D unresolved. V lost 8 bases and J lost 0, with 14 bases in between. Germline V lookup: CDR1 LGHNA, CDR2 YSLEER. The CDR3 is made up of 14 amino acids. The CDR3 is CASRRGGSSYEQYF. CDR3 sequence (DNA): TGCGCCAGCCGGAGAGGCGGATCCTCCTACGAGCAGTACTTC.

The rearrangement links TRBV5-8 to TRBJ1-2; 7 bases match TRBD1. The CDR3 extends over 15 amino acids. V shed 0 bases, J shed 3 bases, and the junction held 5 bases outside the gene matches. Germline V gene lookup returns CDR1 SGHTS and CDR2 YDEGEE. The CDR3 DNA reads TGTGCCAGCAGCTTGGAGGGGGCGCGGCACTATGGCTACACCTTC. Translating gives CASSLEGARHYGYTF.

V usage is TRBV7-9 and J usage is TRBJ1-1; no clear D. The CDR3 has 12 amino acids. V shed 5 bases and J shed 6 bases, with 10 bases lying between them. Looked up from germline, CDR1 is SEHNR and CDR2 is FQNEAQ (reference sequence). The CDR3 nucleotides read TGTGCCAGCAGCCCGCCACACCCTGAAGCTTTCTTT. Protein sequence: CASSPPHPEAFF.

This clone was seen a handful of times. V is TRBV7-3 and J is TRBJ1-1; TRBD1 agrees at 7 bases. V gave up 5 bases and J gave up 12 bases; unmatched junction bases: 12. CDR3 length: 13 residues. Germline-derived CDR1 and CDR2 are SGHTA and FQGTGA. In DNA form, the CDR3 reads TGTGCCAGCAGCATCTCAGGGGGTGGTATGACTTTCTTT. Translating gives CASSISGGGMTFF.